This T cell receptor (beta chain) was observed in a study of blood T cells in healthy people across ages. The study's findings and limits: Any changes in expanded clonotypes were possibly confounded, as donor CMV status remained unknown.

Extraction yielded at least 6 micrograms of total RNA per sample. There are 16 residues in the CDR3. Trimming took 0 bases from V and 2 from J; bases not matched to a gene: 4. CDR1 is SGDLS, CDR2 YYNGEE, per germline. A second PCR, run for roughly 7 to 12 cycles, used a sample-barcoded 5' primer plus a J-beta primer mix. TCRdb itself ran the 5' RACE reads through MiXCR, one entry per CDR3 protein. This sample carries 600,000 or so distinct CDR3 sequences, around 20% of them seen once, and the ten largest clones take roughly 3.7%. This clonotype has just a few counts. Antigen: not known. The genes are TRBV9 and TRBJ2-2; TRBD2 agrees at 7 bases. The TCR comes from a man between 65 and 85 years old in good health. Specimen: blood. CDR3 in amino acids: CASSVGGGTNTGELFF. In nucleotides, the CDR3 is TGTGCCAGCAGCGTAGGGGGAGGGACTAACACCGGGGAGCTGTTTTTT.